One and the same sample provided the 23 T cell receptor beta chains below, sequenced in a study of T cells in Graves' hyperthyroidism and ophthalmopathy. The TCR beta CDR3 regions underwent amplification using RNA transcripts as the source. When the TCR CDR3 underwent first-round RT-PCR, the HTBI primer set was used. TCRdb reanalysed the multiplex PCR reads using MiXCR and keeps one entry per CDR3 protein. In the table there are around 200,000 distinct CDR3 sequences, about a sixth of which are singletons. The sample consisted of blood. These receptor sequences come from a man between 40 and 49 years old with Graves' hyperthyroidism.

This clonotype was seen at least ten times. CDR3 in DNA: TGTGCCTGGAGTCCCCTCGGGGCAGCGGACACTGAAGCTTTCTTT. This codes for CAWSPLGAADTEAFF. The chain recombines TRBV30 with TRBJ1-1; maybe TRBD1 (5 bases). The CDR3 covers 15 residues. V lost 2 bases and J lost 3, with 16 bases in between. Germline CDR1 and CDR2: GTSNPN and SVGIG (reference sequence).

This clonotype was picked up many times. The genes are TRBV7-3 and TRBJ2-1; 9 bases are a match to TRBD2. Germline loops: CDR1 SGHTA, CDR2 FQGTGA. V trimming: 2 bases; J trimming: 5 bases; junction bases outside the gene matches: 16. CDR3 length: 19 residues. The CDR3 region has the DNA TGTGCCAGCAGCTTATCCCCTCTCGGGACTAGCATCACACACAATGAGCAGTTCTTC. It encodes CASSLSPLGTSITHNEQFF.

CDR3 DNA: TGCAGCGTTCAAGCGCACTCTGGAAACACCATATATTTT. It yields the protein CSVQAHSGNTIYF. The chain couples TRBV29-1 to TRBJ1-3; D unclear. Trimming removed 5 bases at V and 0 bases at J, with 8 bases between. The germline CDR1 and CDR2 sequences are SQVTM and ANQGSEA. The CDR3 runs to 13 residues. The full variable domain, its missing parts supplied by reference TRBV29-1 and TRBJ1-3, is SAVISQKPSRDICQRGTSLTIQCQVDSQVTMMFWYRQQPGQSLTLIATANQGSEATYESGFVIDKFPISRPNLTFSTLTVSNMSPEDSSIYLCSVQAHSGNTIYFGEGSWLTVV.

The chain carries TRBV7-9 and TRBJ2-5, with TRBD1 matching over 7 bases. This CDR3 is built from 15 residues. Losses at the gene ends were 1 base for V and 2 bases for J; bases not matched to a gene: 4. Germline V gene sequence: CDR1 SEHNR, CDR2 FQNEAQ (reference sequence). CDR3 sequence: CASSLGQGIQETQYF. For the CDR3, the DNA is TGTGCCAGCAGCTTAGGACAGGGAATTCAAGAGACCCAGTACTTC.

The chain links TRBV5-4 to TRBJ2-7; D is perhaps TRBD1 or TRBD2 (6 bases each). Trimming cost V 5 bases and J 3 bases, with 15 bases left between them. Germline CDR1 reads SGHNT; CDR2 reads YYREEE (reference sequence). The CDR3 totals 14 residues. CDR3 in DNA: TGTGCCAGCAGTTACGGAGGGACAAACTACGAGCAGTACTTC. It encodes CASSYGGTNYEQYF.

Of note for this clonotype: The CDR3 ends on some other residue instead of the conserved phenylalanine or tryptophan, so this is likely a read error. The V and J genes are TRBV28 and TRBJ1-1, with a weak D call TRBD1 (5 bases). Germline V gene data show CDR1 as MDHEN and CDR2 as SYDVKM. CDR3 length: 15 residues. The germline V and J ends were trimmed by 3 bases and 3 bases, with 14 bases remaining between them. The CDR3 is CASSFWGVGDTEAFL. The CDR3 nucleotides are TGTGCCAGCAGTTTTTGGGGGGTGGGGGACACTGAAGCTTTCCTT.

The DNA of the CDR3 is TGCGCCAGCAGCCAACAGGGAGATAATTCACCCCTCCACTTT. Translating it yields CASSQQGDNSPLHF. The chain couples TRBV4-3 to TRBJ1-6; D is perhaps TRBD1 (5 bases). Trimming removed 2 bases at V and 5 bases at J, with 7 bases between. This CDR3 comprises 14 residues. Germline assignment: CDR1 LGHNA and CDR2 YSLEER.

This clonotype has at least ten counts. The chain employs TRBV20-1 and TRBJ2-5; the D gene is possibly TRBD2 (7 bases). The CDR3 loop spans 13 amino acids. Germline V gives CDR1 DFQATT, CDR2 SNEGSKA (reference sequence). The V gene lost 6 bases and the J gene lost 5 bases, with 16 bases spanning the gap. The CDR3: CSAGRGGRETQYF. CDR3 bases: TGCAGTGCAGGGAGGGGGGGCCGGGAGACCCAGTACTTC.

A few counts support this clonotype. The gene calls are TRBV19 and TRBJ1-5; 9 positions match TRBD1. CDR1 LNHDA and CDR2 SQIVND come from the germline V gene (reference sequence). The CDR3 is 12 residues long. After removal of 8 bases from V and 7 bases from J, the junction contained 3 bases not matched to a gene. CDR3 bases: TGTGCCAGTGGGACAGGGAGGCAGCCCCAGCATTTT. The encoded protein is CASGTGRQPQHF.

This clonotype came up many times. V is TRBV2 and J is TRBJ2-3; 9 nucleotides align to TRBD2. The V gene end was trimmed by 7 bases and the J gene end by 2 bases; junction bases not matched to a gene: 7. This CDR3 has 15 residues. Germline CDR1 SNHLY, CDR2 FYNNEI. CDR3 coding DNA: TGTGCCAGCACTCTAGCGGGGAAGCACACAGATACGCAGTATTTT. This translates into CASTLAGKHTDTQYF.

This clonotype has at least ten counts. The chain couples TRBV28 to TRBJ2-1; D is perhaps TRBD2 (5 bases). The V gene lost 3 bases and the J gene lost 3 bases, with 12 bases spanning the gap. CDR1 is MDHEN, CDR2 SYDVKM, per germline. The CDR3 extends over 15 amino acids. The CDR3 reads CASSFRADLYNEQFF. The CDR3 DNA reads as TGTGCCAGCAGTTTTCGAGCGGACCTCTACAATGAGCAGTTCTTC.

The chain joins TRBV7-3 to TRBJ2-1; 14 nucleotides align to TRBD2. The germline V gene encodes CDR1 SGHTA and CDR2 FQGTGA. V lost 5 bases, J lost 4 bases, and 4 bases stayed unmatched. CDR3 size: 16 residues. CDR3 in DNA: TGTGCCAGCAGCCGACTAGCGGGGGGGAGATACAATGAGCAGTTCTTC. Translating gives CASSRLAGGRYNEQFF.

This clonotype was detected ten times or more. The chain uses TRBV7-2 and TRBJ2-7; the D is unclear. CDR3 size: 14 residues. Deletions cut 5 bases from V and 0 bases from J, with 11 bases between. From germline, CDR1 is SGHTA and CDR2 FQGNSA. This CDR3 is CASSLDVSSYEQYF. In nucleotides, the CDR3 is TGTGCCAGCAGCCTGGACGTGAGCTCCTACGAGCAGTACTTC.

The chain carries TRBV7-9 and TRBJ2-7; D remains ambiguous. Germline CDR1 is SEHNR and CDR2 is FQNEAQ (reference sequence). The CDR3 contains 15 residues. Trimming shortened V by 5 bases and J by 4 bases, and 18 bases separated the two germline ends. This chain's CDR3 is CASSPAQGFLYEQYF. In nucleotides, the CDR3 is TGTGCCAGCAGCCCGGCACAAGGTTTTCTGTACGAGCAGTACTTC.

This clonotype appeared many times. The chain employs TRBV5-1 and TRBJ2-2; 8 bases match TRBD1. The trim removed 4 bases at V and 7 bases at J, leaving 9 bases unmatched. CDR1 and CDR2 from the germline V gene are SGHRS and YFSETQ. The CDR3 loop spans 15 amino acids. In DNA, the CDR3 is TGCGCCAGCAGCCCCGGACAGGGTAACGTCGGGGAGCTGTTTTTT. As protein: CASSPGQGNVGELFF.

On this clonotype itself: At one end, the junction sequence differs from germline, possibly due to a read error. This sequence joins TRBV19 and TRBJ2-1, with 7 bases that match TRBD1. The CDR3 length is 13 residues. Germline CDR1 and CDR2: LNHDA and SQIVND (reference sequence). The CDR3 loop reads CASRIDRVSEQFF. CDR3 nucleotide sequence: TGTGCCAGTAGAATAGACAGGGTAAGTGAGCAGTTCTTC. Complete variable domain (other parts from reference TRBV19 and TRBJ2-1): DGGITQSPKYLFRKEGQNVTLSCEQNLNHDAMYWYRQDPGQGLRLIYYSQIVNDFQKGDIAEGYSVSREKKESFPLTVTSAQKNPTAFYLCASRIDRVSEQFFGPGTRLTVL.

CDR3 sequence: CASSERGQGPYEQYF. The CDR3, as DNA: TGCGCCAGCAGTGAGAGGGGACAGGGCCCCTACGAGCAGTACTTC. J is TRBJ2-7 and V is TRBV10-1, with 9 bases fitting TRBD1. Germline assignment: CDR1 WNHNN and CDR2 SYGVQD (reference sequence). The V and J ends lost 2 bases and 2 bases, in that order; junction bases with no gene match: 4. The CDR3 covers 15 residues.

V usage is TRBV28 and J usage is TRBJ2-7; maybe TRBD1 (5 bases). The CDR3 loop spans 11 amino acids. Germline V gene sequence: CDR1 MDHEN, CDR2 SYDVKM. V dropped 5 bases and J dropped 7 bases, with 9 bases sitting between them. The CDR3 coding sequence is TGTGCCAGCAGTACCAGGGAAGAGCAGTACTTC. Its translation is CASSTREEQYF. Together with reference TRBV28 and TRBJ2-7, the CDR3 gives the full variable domain: DVKVTQSSRYLVKRTGEKVFLECVQDMDHENMFWYRQDPGLGLRLIYFSYDVKMKEKGDIPEGYSVSREKKERFSLILESASTNQTSMYLCASSTREEQYFGPGTRLTVT.

This sequence joins TRBV5-6 and TRBJ1-3, with D hard to call. Germline lookup yields CDR1 SGHDT and CDR2 YYEEEE. The V end was cut by 2 bases, the J end by 0 bases, with 12 bases between. The CDR3 loop spans 16 amino acids. The CDR3 bases are TGTGCCAGCAGCTTAATGGGCTTAGGCTCTGGAAACACCATATATTTT. It encodes CASSLMGLGSGNTIYF.

The V and J genes are TRBV18 and TRBJ2-5; 8 nucleotides match TRBD1. Germline V CDR1 and CDR2: KGHSH, LQKENI. This CDR3 spans 14 amino acids. V was clipped by 5 bases and J by 10 bases; unmatched bases: 12. The CDR3 protein is CASSSGGRGRGQYF. CDR3 coding DNA: TGTGCCAGCTCATCAGGTGGCAGGGGGCGCGGCCAGTACTTC.

J is TRBJ2-7 and V is TRBV6-2 or TRBV6-3, with 8 bases fitting TRBD2. CDR1 is MNHEY and CDR2 is SVGEGT in the germline V gene. The CDR3 covers 15 residues. V was clipped by 4 bases and J by 0 bases; unmatched bases: 5. This chain's CDR3 is CASSSERGISYEQYF. CDR3 nucleotide sequence: TGTGCCAGCAGTTCTGAGCGGGGGATCTCCTACGAGCAGTACTTC.

V gene TRBV2 combines with J gene TRBJ2-1; 9 nucleotides line up with TRBD2. CDR1 is SNHLY and CDR2 is FYNNEI in the germline V gene. Trimming cost V 4 bases and J 0 bases; bases outside gene matches: 7. The CDR3 loop spans 17 amino acids. CDR3 sequence reads: CASSGRSAGGSYNEQFF. The CDR3 DNA follows: TGTGCCAGCAGTGGGAGATCAGCGGGAGGCTCCTACAATGAGCAGTTCTTC. Combining the CDR3 with reference TRBV2 and TRBJ2-1 gives the whole variable domain EPEVTQTPSHQVTQMGQEVILRCVPISNHLYFYWYRQILGQKVEFLVSFYNNEISEKSEIFDDQFSVERPDGSNFTLKIRSTKLEDSAMYFCASSGRSAGGSYNEQFFGPGTRLTVL.

This clonotype was counted many times. The chain couples TRBV28 to TRBJ1-1; 7 positions match TRBD1. This CDR3 comprises 15 residues. Germline assignment: CDR1 MDHEN and CDR2 SYDVKM. The J segment lost 3 bases and the V segment lost 2 bases, leaving 6 bases of the junction unmatched. The CDR3 nucleotides are TGTGCCAGCAGTTTACCCGCGGGACAGTACACTGAAGCTTTCTTT. It translates to CASSLPAGQYTEAFF.